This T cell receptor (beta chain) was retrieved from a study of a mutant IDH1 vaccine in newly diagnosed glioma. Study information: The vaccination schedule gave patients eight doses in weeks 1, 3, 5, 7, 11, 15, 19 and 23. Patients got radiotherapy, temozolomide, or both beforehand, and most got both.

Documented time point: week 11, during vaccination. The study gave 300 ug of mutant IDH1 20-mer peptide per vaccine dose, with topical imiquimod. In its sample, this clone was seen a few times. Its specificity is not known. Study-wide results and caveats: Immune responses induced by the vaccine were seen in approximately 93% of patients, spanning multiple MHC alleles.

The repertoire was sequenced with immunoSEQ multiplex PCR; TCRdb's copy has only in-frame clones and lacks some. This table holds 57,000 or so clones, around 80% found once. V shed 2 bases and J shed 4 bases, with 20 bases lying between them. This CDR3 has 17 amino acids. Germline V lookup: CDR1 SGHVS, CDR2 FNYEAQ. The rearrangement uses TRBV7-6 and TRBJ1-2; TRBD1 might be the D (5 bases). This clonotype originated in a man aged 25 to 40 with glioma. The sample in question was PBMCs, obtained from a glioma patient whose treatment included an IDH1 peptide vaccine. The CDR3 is CASSLTLGTPIPYGYTF. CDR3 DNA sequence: TGTGCCAGCAGCTTAACTTTAGGGACCCCAATTCCCTATGGCTACACCTTC.